This record covers a single TCR beta chain. The data were obtained in a study of blood T cell repertoires in COVID-19. Study summary: Italy, Spain and the United States were the sources of the convalescent and acute COVID-19 samples. PBMCs, B-cell-depleted T cells, or T cells provided the cDNA or gDNA that made up the material.

The CDR3 extends over 18 amino acids. V was pared by 5 bases and J by 0 bases, with 23 bases between. Per the germline V gene, CDR1 is SGHVS and CDR2 is FQNEAQ. Per the study methods: Amplification from reference gene primers served as the basis for estimated nucleated cell counts. Data came from immunoSEQ multiplex PCR; TCRdb stores just in-frame clones and leaves some out. Clone size and the V and J calls come from that table; the DNA yielded D and trimming. The sample contains roughly 150,000 clones, roughly 88% of which appear only once. The chain couples TRBV7-8 to TRBJ2-7; D ambiguous. This sequence was found in a woman aged 50 to 60 with acute or convalescent COVID-19. What was sequenced was peripheral blood. CDR3 protein: CASSPPRLISRGSYEQYF. CDR3 coding DNA: TGTGCCAGCAGCCCCCCCCGGTTGATTTCACGAGGCTCCTACGAGCAGTACTTC.